This is a list of T cell receptor beta chains from one sample in a study of blood T cell repertoires in COVID-19. Some clones are missing from TCRdb's copy, which holds only in-frame ones; the method was immunoSEQ multiplex PCR. The data show around 240,000 clones, over 80% seen once. Sequenced sample: PBMCs or T cells enriched from blood (not recorded which). Source of these receptors: a human donor in a cohort exposed to, infected with or recovered from COVID-19 (not recorded which). The donor label of this sample is uncertain. The conserved cysteine and the conserved F or W are not part of the CDR3 here.

TRBJ1-6,12,TRBV14,ASSQGTAGSPLH
TRBJ1-5,12,TRBV18,ASSRTGSNQPQH
TRBJ1-3,13,TRBV6-5,ASSYSTPSGNTIY
TRBJ2-3,14,TRBV7-9,ASSSRWRGATDTQY
TRBJ2-3,13,TRBV6-5,ASSYATGVTDTQY
TRBJ2-3,10,TRBV7-9,ASSLGLGTQY
TRBJ2-7,12,TRBV7-8,ASSVGTGGYEQY
TRBJ2-3,11,TRBV29-1,SGTLTGADTQY
TRBJ1-6,13,TRBV7-2,ASSPDRVYNSPLH
TRBJ2-1,11,TRBV19,ASSMVRGDEQF
TRBJ1-5,12,TRBV19,ASSIFGGQGPQH
TRBJ1-3,11,TRBV4-1,ASAGFSGNTIY
TRBJ2-1,13,TRBV24-1,ATSAGDSSYNEQF
TRBJ2-1,15,TRBV4-2,ASSQDQLAGGPNEQF
TRBJ1-5,11,TRBV30,AWSVQGGKPQH
TRBJ2-4,16,TRBV7-2,ASSLAFSGGLAKNIQY
TRBJ1-2,14,TRBV2,ASSGLSHGGVYGYT
TRBJ1-1,12,TRBV5-1,ASSLVERDTEAF
TRBJ2-5,12,TRBV27,ASVDRGGGETQY
TRBJ1-5,12,TRBV18,ASSAEDTQWPQH